This T cell receptor (beta chain) was identified during a study of human T cells and chemical hapten exposure. Study overall: Read at 6 days, the patch tests placed 0.01% DPC on the upper back. Patients, predominantly female, presented with alopecia areata, totalis or universalis.

TCRdb re-derived calls from the RACE reads in MiXCR, one entry per CDR3 protein. Of 180,000 or so distinct CDR3 sequences listed, around 23% are singletons. Points from the study as a whole: Expanded TCRs grouped into significantly more large CDR3 similarity clusters than controls produced.

Stated time point: patch test 3, about 24 weeks after DPC sensitization. This sample's treatment: therapeutic diphenylcyclopropenone sensitization with weekly scalp DPC. With 5 bases removed from V and 8 bases from J, the gap between germline ends came to 13 bases. CDR3 length equals 13 residues. The germline V gene encodes CDR1 MDHEN and CDR2 SYDVKM. This clonotype was detected ten times or more. Its target is unknown. The chain combines TRBV28 with TRBJ2-1; no reliable D call. The sequencing used whole blood, collected in connection with sensitization to the hapten diphenylcyclopropenone (DPC). This TCR was recovered from a woman between 35 and 50 years old with alopecia areata. Some clones in this sample may be carry-over from other donors' samples. CDR3 residues: CASSTFEADEQFF. CDR3 sequence (DNA): TGTGCCAGCAGTACGTTTGAGGCCGATGAGCAGTTCTTC.